The sequence of this T cell receptor (beta chain) was determined in a study of T cell responses to AZD1222 COVID-19 vaccine. The CDR3 sequence is 12 residues long. V dropped 4 bases and J dropped 10 bases, with 16 bases sitting between them. Germline loops: CDR1 SQVTM, CDR2 ANQGSEA. Only in-frame clones appear in the TCRdb table, and some are missing; sequencing was by immunoSEQ multiplex PCR. The sample carries 170,000 or so clones, 90% recorded once. The sequence came from an adult in good health. This chain uses TRBV29-1 with TRBJ1-1, with D possibly being TRBD1 (6 bases). The starting material was peripheral blood, obtained on day 0 of AZD1222 vaccination. CDR3 in amino acids: CSVVSQGRGAFF. The CDR3 DNA is TGCAGCGTTGTATCACAGGGCCGGGGAGCTTTCTTT.